These T cell receptor delta chains were read from a single sample in a study of gamma-delta T cells after stem cell transplantation. TCRdb redid the clone calls on the RT-PCR reads with CATT. The sample consists of around 16,000 delta-chain clones, 9.4% of them appearing once. The sample comprised gamma-delta T cells. These receptors all stem from a human donor. It is not recorded whose cells these are; they may come from a transplant donor. The CDR3 runs from the conserved cysteine through the conserved F or W. D genes are given only for firm matches. Size values are once, few and many counts, or a class for expanded clones, and some rows have none.

cdr3_length: 21
v_call: TRDV2
clone_size: few
d_call: -
j_call: TRDJ1
cdr3_nt: TGTGCCTGTGACACCGTTGAGTGGCACCTGCCACCTGGCGTACTCACCGATAAACTCATCTTT
cdr3_aa: CACDTVEWHLPPGVLTDKLIF

cdr3_length: 21
v_call: TRDV2
clone_size: -
d_call: -
j_call: TRDJ1
cdr3_nt: TGTGCCTGTGACACTGTCCATGCGGTGACTGTGTATCGAGATTACACCGATAAACTCATCTTT
cdr3_aa: CACDTVHAVTVYRDYTDKLIF

cdr3_length: 16
v_call: TRDV2
clone_size: -
d_call: TRDD3
j_call: TRDJ1
cdr3_nt: TGTGCCTGTGACACTCTGGGGGCGCCTCACACCTATAAACTCATCTTT
cdr3_aa: CACDTLGAPHTYKLIF

cdr3_length: 18
v_call: TRDV1
clone_size: -
d_call: -
j_call: TRDJ1
cdr3_nt: TGTGCTCTTGGGGAAAGAGCCCGGTGGGGGGTTTACACCGATAAACTCATCTTT
cdr3_aa: CALGERARWGVYTDKLIF

cdr3_length: 18
v_call: TRDV1
clone_size: once
d_call: -
j_call: TRDJ1
cdr3_nt: TGTGCTCTTGGGGAAAGAACCCGGTGGGGGGTTTACACCGATAAACTCATCTTT
cdr3_aa: CALGERTRWGVYTDKLIF

cdr3_length: 24
v_call: TRAV29/DV5
clone_size: -
d_call: TRDD3
j_call: TRDJ1
cdr3_nt: TGTGCAGCAAGCGTCCTCCTACCAAGAGATTGGGGGATACGAGATCAACCGTACACCGATAAACTCATCTTT
cdr3_aa: CAASVLLPRDWGIRDQPYTDKLIF

cdr3_length: 18
v_call: TRDV2
clone_size: -
d_call: TRDD3
j_call: TRDJ1
cdr3_nt: TGTGCCTGTGACACCTGGCGGCGGGGGGATACGGGCACCGATAAACTCATCTTT
cdr3_aa: CACDTWRRGDTGTDKLIF

cdr3_length: 20
v_call: TRDV2
clone_size: -
d_call: -
j_call: TRDJ3
cdr3_nt: TGTGCCTGTGACAAACCGGAGGGGCCCTTCAACTCCTGTGACATCCGCCAGATGATTTTC
cdr3_aa: CACDKPEGPFNSCDIRQMIF

cdr3_length: 19
v_call: TRDV3
clone_size: few
d_call: TRDD3
j_call: TRDJ1
cdr3_nt: TGTGCCTTTAGGGGCAGAGGCCAGCGTTACTGGGGGACCGGCAATAAACTCATCTTT
cdr3_aa: CAFRGRGQRYWGTGNKLIF

cdr3_length: 16
v_call: TRDV2
clone_size: -
d_call: -
j_call: TRDJ1
cdr3_nt: TGTGCCTGTCTCATTTTGCTGGATCGTTACATCGATAAACTCATCTTT
cdr3_aa: CACLILLDRYIDKLIF

cdr3_length: 20
v_call: TRDV2
clone_size: -
d_call: -
j_call: TRDJ1
cdr3_nt: TGTGCCTGTGACACCGCTGAAGTCCTGGTGGCTCACCGAGGTGCGTATACACTCATCTTT
cdr3_aa: CACDTAEVLVAHRGAYTLIF

cdr3_length: 22
v_call: TRDV2
clone_size: -
d_call: -
j_call: TRDJ1
cdr3_nt: TGTGCCTGTGACACCGTTAAGAGCCGCTCGCTACTGGGTGATACGTACACCTATAAACTCATCTTT
cdr3_aa: CACDTVKSRSLLGDTYTYKLIF

cdr3_length: 14
v_call: TRDV1
clone_size: medium-sized
d_call: TRDD3
j_call: TRDJ2
cdr3_nt: TGTGCTCTTATACTATGGGGGATACCAGCACAACTCTTCTTT
cdr3_aa: CALILWGIPAQLFF

cdr3_length: 18
v_call: TRDV2
clone_size: few
d_call: TRDD3
j_call: TRDJ1
cdr3_nt: TGTGCCTGTGACACCGTCCTACTGGGGGATACGTTGACCGATAAACTCATCTTT
cdr3_aa: CACDTVLLGDTLTDKLIF

cdr3_length: 21
v_call: TRDV1
clone_size: -
d_call: TRDD3
j_call: TRDJ1
cdr3_nt: TGTGCTATTGGGGAAGGGGGCAGCAGACGCCCCTGGGGGGGATACACCGATAAACTCATCTTT
cdr3_aa: CAIGEGGSRRPWGGYTDKLIF

cdr3_length: 19
v_call: TRDV1
clone_size: many
d_call: TRDD3
j_call: TRDJ1
cdr3_nt: TGTGCTCTTGGGGAACTAACAAACTGGGGGACTCCGTACACCGATAAACTCATCTTT
cdr3_aa: CALGELTNWGTPYTDKLIF

cdr3_length: 19
v_call: TRDV2
clone_size: -
d_call: TRDD3
j_call: TRDJ1
cdr3_nt: TGTGCCTGTGACACCGTCCATCTGGGGGATACGCTGCGAACCGATAACCTCATCTTT
cdr3_aa: CACDTVHLGDTLRTDNLIF

cdr3_length: 19
v_call: TRDV2
clone_size: -
d_call: TRDD3
j_call: TRDJ1
cdr3_nt: TGTGCCTGTGAAACTGGAAAGGGGGATACGCAGAAGTACACCGATAAACTCATCTTT
cdr3_aa: CACETGKGDTQKYTDKLIF

cdr3_length: 22
v_call: TRDV2
clone_size: -
d_call: -
j_call: TRDJ1
cdr3_nt: TGTGCCTGTGACATAGTGGGGGCTCCGCTATCTTACACCGTGTCGGGGGAGAGGGAACTCATCTTT
cdr3_aa: CACDIVGAPLSYTVSGERELIF

cdr3_length: 29
v_call: TRDV1
clone_size: -
d_call: TRDD3
j_call: TRDJ1
cdr3_nt: TGTGCTATTGGGGAAAACGAATCTTTCATACTTGGGGAGCCGTACTGGGGGATACAGAAGAACTGGCGGGCCGATAAACTCATCTTT
cdr3_aa: CAIGENESFILGEPYWGIQKNWRADKLIF

cdr3_length: 19
v_call: TRDV2
clone_size: -
d_call: -
j_call: TRDJ1
cdr3_nt: TGTGCCTGTGACAGAAGAAGACTGGTGGAGACTGGCTACACCGATAAACTCATCTTT
cdr3_aa: CACDRRRLVETGYTDKLIF

cdr3_length: 17
v_call: TRDV2
clone_size: few
d_call: -
j_call: TRDJ1
cdr3_nt: TGTGCCTGTGACTCCCGGGTGGAGAGAGGAGACACCGATAAACTCATCTTT
cdr3_aa: CACDSRVERGDTDKLIF

cdr3_length: 15
v_call: TRDV2
clone_size: -
d_call: TRDD3
j_call: TRDJ1
cdr3_nt: TGTGCCTGTGACACCGGACTGGGGGATCCCTATAAACTCATCTTT
cdr3_aa: CACDTGLGDPYKLIF

cdr3_length: 13
v_call: TRDV2
clone_size: -
d_call: -
j_call: TRDJ1
cdr3_nt: TGTGCCTGTTTATTGATACGCAACGATAAACGCATCTTT
cdr3_aa: CACLLIRNDKRIF

cdr3_length: 19
v_call: TRDV2
clone_size: -
d_call: TRDD3
j_call: TRDJ1
cdr3_nt: TGTGCCTGTGACACCGGGAAGGGGCTGGGGGATGCCCGGGGGGATAAACTCATCTTT
cdr3_aa: CACDTGKGLGDARGDKLIF

cdr3_length: 17
v_call: TRDV2
clone_size: many
d_call: -
j_call: TRDJ1
cdr3_nt: TGTGCCTGTGACACTTGGGTCGTACGGGGGGACAAGGATAAACTCATCTTT
cdr3_aa: CACDTWVVRGDKDKLIF

cdr3_length: 20
v_call: TRDV2
clone_size: -
d_call: TRDD3
j_call: TRDJ4
cdr3_nt: TGTGCCTGTGACACCGTCGAGCTGGGGGATACCTATTATGCATCCGGCCCCCTGATCTTT
cdr3_aa: CACDTVELGDTYYASGPLIF

cdr3_length: 18
v_call: TRDV2
clone_size: many
d_call: -
j_call: TRDJ1
cdr3_nt: TGTGCCTGTGACACCCTCCAATTACTGGTGGATCCGACCGATAAACTCATCTTT
cdr3_aa: CACDTLQLLVDPTDKLIF

cdr3_length: 19
v_call: TRDV2
clone_size: -
d_call: -
j_call: TRDJ1
cdr3_nt: TGTGCCTGTGACACCGTTCTGGGTCAGCTGGTGTATAGAATCTGTAACCTCATCTTT
cdr3_aa: CACDTVLGQLVYRICNLIF

cdr3_length: 18
v_call: TRDV2
clone_size: -
d_call: -
j_call: TRDJ1
cdr3_nt: TGTGCCTATGACATAGAGGTGGGTACTCGATTTTACACCGATAAACTCATCTTT
cdr3_aa: CAYDIEVGTRFYTDKLIF

cdr3_length: 20
v_call: TRDV2
clone_size: -
d_call: -
j_call: TRDJ1
cdr3_nt: TGTGCCTGTGACACTCTCCCTTTTAGGGCTGAGTACTCTTACAACGATACACTCATCTTT
cdr3_aa: CACDTLPFRAEYSYNDTLIF

cdr3_length: 19
v_call: TRDV2
clone_size: -
d_call: -
j_call: TRDJ3
cdr3_nt: TGTGCCTGTGACACCAGGGGGGACAAGAGCTCCTGGGACACCCGAAAGATGTTTTTC
cdr3_aa: CACDTRGDKSSWDTRKMFF

cdr3_length: 15
v_call: TRDV2
clone_size: few
d_call: -
j_call: TRDJ1
cdr3_nt: TGTGCCTATGACACCGAACCGGGGAAAGAGGATAAACTCATCTTT
cdr3_aa: CAYDTEPGKEDKLIF

cdr3_length: 16
v_call: TRDV2
clone_size: many
d_call: -
j_call: TRDJ1
cdr3_nt: TGTGCCTGTGACCCCGTTAATGTACTGGGAAGAGCAAAACTCATCTTT
cdr3_aa: CACDPVNVLGRAKLIF

cdr3_length: 13
v_call: TRDV2
clone_size: -
d_call: -
j_call: TRDJ1
cdr3_nt: TGTGCCTGTGACCCTCTGATGGGGGATAAACTCATCTTT
cdr3_aa: CACDPLMGDKLIF

cdr3_length: 18
v_call: TRDV2
clone_size: few
d_call: TRDD3
j_call: TRDJ1
cdr3_nt: TGTGCCTGTGACCCGCTGTCTTGGGGGATAGAATACACCGATAAACTCATCTTT
cdr3_aa: CACDPLSWGIEYTDKLIF

cdr3_length: 22
v_call: TRDV1
clone_size: -
d_call: -
j_call: TRDJ1
cdr3_nt: TGTGCTCTTGGGGCTCATCCTATTTGTGTTCTACGACACTTTTTGTACACCGATAACCTCATCTTT
cdr3_aa: CALGAHPICVLRHFLYTDNLIF

cdr3_length: 19
v_call: TRDV2
clone_size: few
d_call: -
j_call: TRDJ1
cdr3_nt: TGTGCCTGTGACACCGTAGGGGGCCTTCTGATACTCGGAACCGATAACCTCATCTTT
cdr3_aa: CACDTVGGLLILGTDNLIF

cdr3_length: 18
v_call: TRDV2
clone_size: many
d_call: -
j_call: TRDJ3
cdr3_nt: TGTGCCTGTGACACGGGCCATGGGCACTCCTTGTACACCCGACAGATGTTTTTC
cdr3_aa: CACDTGHGHSLYTRQMFF

cdr3_length: 15
v_call: TRDV2
clone_size: -
d_call: TRDD3
j_call: TRDJ1
cdr3_nt: TGTGCCTGCGTCCCTCTGGGGGATACGACCGATAAACTCATCTTT
cdr3_aa: CACVPLGDTTDKLIF

cdr3_length: 12
v_call: TRDV2
clone_size: few
d_call: -
j_call: TRDJ1
cdr3_nt: TGTGCCTGTGACTCCCTGGGGGATAAACTCATCTTT
cdr3_aa: CACDSLGDKLIF

cdr3_length: 19
v_call: TRDV2
clone_size: few
d_call: TRDD3
j_call: TRDJ1
cdr3_nt: TGTGCCTGTGACACCGTTGGAACGGGGATACCGTCGACCCCCGATAACCTCATCTTT
cdr3_aa: CACDTVGTGIPSTPDNLIF

cdr3_length: 17
v_call: TRDV2
clone_size: many
d_call: -
j_call: TRDJ1
cdr3_nt: TGTGCCTGTGAGAGGCGGGGGGCGAACCGGGGGACCGATAAACTCATCTTT
cdr3_aa: CACERRGANRGTDKLIF

cdr3_length: 17
v_call: TRDV1
clone_size: -
d_call: -
j_call: TRDJ1
cdr3_nt: TGTGCTCTTGGGCAACGACTCACATTTCTTGCTTCCTATAAACTCATCTTT
cdr3_aa: CALGQRLTFLASYKLIF

cdr3_length: 22
v_call: TRDV2
clone_size: -
d_call: TRDD3
j_call: TRDJ3
cdr3_nt: TGTGCCTGTGACTCCGTGGTCCGGGGGATCAGGTTTCCTTCCTGGGACACCCGACAGATGTTTTTC
cdr3_aa: CACDSVVRGIRFPSWDTRQMFF

cdr3_length: 15
v_call: TRDV3
clone_size: many
d_call: TRDD2
j_call: TRDJ1
cdr3_nt: TGTGCCTTTTCACGCCTTCCTCTGTACACCTATACACTCATCTTT
cdr3_aa: CAFSRLPLYTYTLIF

cdr3_length: 22
v_call: TRDV2
clone_size: -
d_call: TRDD2
j_call: TRDJ1
cdr3_nt: TGTGCCTGTGACACCGGACATCTTCCTACGTCTCCTGGTCTCCCTACGCGCGATAAACTCATCTTT
cdr3_aa: CACDTGHLPTSPGLPTRDKLIF

cdr3_length: 20
v_call: TRDV2
clone_size: -
d_call: -
j_call: TRDJ1
cdr3_nt: TGTGCCTGTGACACTCTTCCTTCCTCCTTCCTTTGGGATATCATCGATACACTCATCTTT
cdr3_aa: CACDTLPSSFLWDIIDTLIF

cdr3_length: 22
v_call: TRDV2
clone_size: few
d_call: -
j_call: TRDJ1
cdr3_nt: TGTGCCTGTGACCCCGGACATCGTACTACGTCTCCTGGGCTCACTACGAGCGATAAACTCATCTTT
cdr3_aa: CACDPGHRTTSPGLTTSDKLIF

cdr3_length: 19
v_call: TRDV2
clone_size: -
d_call: -
j_call: TRDJ3
cdr3_nt: TGTGCCTGTGACACCGGCGAGGAATCCAGCTCCTGGGACACCCGAAAAATGTTTTTC
cdr3_aa: CACDTGEESSSWDTRKMFF

cdr3_length: 20
v_call: TRDV2
clone_size: few
d_call: -
j_call: TRDJ1
cdr3_nt: TGTGCCTGTGACACTCTCCCTTATAGGGCTGTGTTCTCTTACACCGATACACTCATCTTT
cdr3_aa: CACDTLPYRAVFSYTDTLIF

cdr3_length: 22
v_call: TRDV2
clone_size: few
d_call: TRDD2
j_call: TRDJ1
cdr3_nt: TGTGCCTGTGACACCGGCAATCTTCCTACGTCTCCTGGTCTCAGTACGCGCTATAAACTCATCTTT
cdr3_aa: CACDTGNLPTSPGLSTRYKLIF

cdr3_length: 14
v_call: TRDV2
clone_size: -
d_call: -
j_call: TRDJ1
cdr3_nt: TGTGCCTGTGACGAGCTACGGGGGGAGACGAAACTCATCTTT
cdr3_aa: CACDELRGETKLIF

cdr3_length: 22
v_call: TRDV1
clone_size: once
d_call: -
j_call: TRDJ1
cdr3_nt: TGTGCTATTGGGGAGGGGGTTACTAGTAGAGAGAGACGCGAGAAAAACACCGATAAACTCATCTTT
cdr3_aa: CAIGEGVTSRERREKNTDKLIF

cdr3_length: 17
v_call: TRDV1
clone_size: many
d_call: -
j_call: TRDJ1
cdr3_nt: TGTGCTATTGGGAAACGAATCACATGTCGGGCGGCCGATAAACTCATCTTT
cdr3_aa: CAIGKRITCRAADKLIF

cdr3_length: 16
v_call: TRDV2
clone_size: many
d_call: TRDD3
j_call: TRDJ1
cdr3_nt: TGTGCCTGTGACACCGTTCGGGGGGATACGAGCGATAAACTCATCTTT
cdr3_aa: CACDTVRGDTSDKLIF

cdr3_length: 18
v_call: TRDV2
clone_size: -
d_call: -
j_call: TRDJ1
cdr3_nt: TGTGCCTGTGAATCTGCCTCCTTGCCTGTGTTTAGCGTCCCTAAACTCATCTTT
cdr3_aa: CACESASLPVFSVPKLIF

cdr3_length: 15
v_call: TRDV2
clone_size: -
d_call: -
j_call: TRDJ1
cdr3_nt: TGTGCCTGTGACGTAAGGGGGGCCCACACCGATAAACTCATCTTT
cdr3_aa: CACDVRGAHTDKLIF